The entry below gives a single T cell receptor beta chain sequence along with its context. The data belong to a study of T cells after somatic rescue of genetic block. Produced via immunoSEQ multiplex PCR; TCRdb's table is partial and in-frame only. This table holds 68,000 or so clones, 92% found once. Trimming removed 3 bases at V and 4 bases at J, with 16 bases between. The length of the CDR3 is 16 residues. The germline CDR1 and CDR2 sequences are SGHRS and YFSETQ. The source material was peripheral blood mononuclear cells (PBMCs). The chain links TRBV5-1 to TRBJ2-2; D may correspond to TRBD1 or TRBD2 (6 bases each). This sequence was found in a man in his forties or fifties. CDR3 sequence reads: CASSWIGGGATGELFF. The CDR3 DNA reads TGCGCCAGCAGCTGGATTGGAGGGGGTGCCACCGGGGAGCTGTTTTTT.